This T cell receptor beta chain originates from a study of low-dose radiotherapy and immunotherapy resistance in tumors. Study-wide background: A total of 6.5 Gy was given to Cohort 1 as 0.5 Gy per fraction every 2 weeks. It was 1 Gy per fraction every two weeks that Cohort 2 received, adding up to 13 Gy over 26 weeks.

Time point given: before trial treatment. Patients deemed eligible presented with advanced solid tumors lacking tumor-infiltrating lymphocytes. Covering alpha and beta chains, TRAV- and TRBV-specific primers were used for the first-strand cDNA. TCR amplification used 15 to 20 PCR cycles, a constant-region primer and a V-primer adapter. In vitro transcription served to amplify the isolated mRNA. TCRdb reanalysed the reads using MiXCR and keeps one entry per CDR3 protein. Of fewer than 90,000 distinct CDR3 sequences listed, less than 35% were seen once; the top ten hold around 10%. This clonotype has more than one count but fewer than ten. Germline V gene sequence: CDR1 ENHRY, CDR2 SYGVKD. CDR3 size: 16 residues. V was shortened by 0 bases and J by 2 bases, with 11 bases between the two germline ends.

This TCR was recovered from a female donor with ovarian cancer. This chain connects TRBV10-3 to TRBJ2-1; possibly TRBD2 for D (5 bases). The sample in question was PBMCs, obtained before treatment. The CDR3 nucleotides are TGTGCCATCAGTGAGTCGACGGCTAGCCCCTACAATGAGCAGTTCTTC. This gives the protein CAISESTASPYNEQFF.